This entry lists 24 T cell receptor beta chains sequenced from one sample in a study of CD8+CD57+ T cells in acquired aplastic anemia. The template used for profiling TCR beta VDJ and CDR3 was genomic DNA. One entry per CDR3 protein, called by TCRdb with MiXCR from the reads. The sample contains around 430,000 distinct CDR3 sequences, roughly a third of which appear only once. Patients selected for sequencing had displayed CD8+CD57+ cell expansion by flow cytometry. Sequenced sample: sorted CD4+, CD8+, or CD8+CD57+ T cells (not recorded which) from PBMCs. The source of these receptors is a human donor with aplastic anemia.

About this clonotype itself: One end of the junction varies from germline; a read error may be responsible. The V call is TRBV25-1, the J call TRBJ1-2; D is ambiguous. CDR1 and CDR2 from the germline V gene are MGHDK and SYGVNS. The CDR3 covers 14 residues. CDR3 region: CACSASGLVYGYTF. The CDR3 DNA is TGTGCCTGCAGTGCGAGCGGACTGGTCTATGGCTACACCTTC.

This clonotype was detected only a few times. This rearrangement joins TRBV2 to TRBJ1-2, with TRBD1 as a possible D gene (5 bases). This CDR3 spans 15 amino acids. Germline CDR1 SNHLY, CDR2 FYNNEI. V lost 3 bases and J 3 bases, leaving 14 bases between the germline ends. CDR3 loop: CASSDKKGQDYGYTF. The CDR3 DNA is TGTGCCAGCAGTGACAAAAAAGGACAAGACTATGGCTACACCTTC. Drawing the rest from reference TRBV2 and TRBJ1-2, the complete variable domain is EPEVTQTPSHQVTQMGQEVILRCVPISNHLYFYWYRQILGQKVEFLVSFYNNEISEKSEIFDDQFSVERPDGSNFTLKIRSTKLEDSAMYFCASSDKKGQDYGYTFGSGTRLTVV.

The chain couples TRBV5-1 to TRBJ2-3, with D hard to call. Germline values: CDR1 SGHRS, CDR2 YFSETQ. V was cut by 1 base and J by 4 bases, with 10 bases left in between. This CDR3 spans 14 amino acids. CDR3 sequence: CASSLMGFPDTQYF. The CDR3 nucleotides are TGCGCCAGCAGCTTGATGGGGTTCCCAGATACGCAGTATTTT.

There are many counts of this clonotype. V and J are TRBV12-3 or TRBV12-4 and TRBJ1-2, with 7 bases lining up with TRBD1. The CDR3 length is 12 residues. V was clipped by 8 bases and J by 8 bases; unmatched bases: 8. This CDR3 reads CASVTGTRGYTF. CDR3 DNA: TGTGCCAGCGTGACAGGGACGAGGGGCTACACCTTC.

In this sample, this clonotype turned up many times. The chain couples TRBV7-2 to TRBJ1-2; a weak D match, TRBD1 (5 bases). V shed 6 bases and J shed 3 bases, with 20 bases lying between them. The CDR3 is 16 amino acids. Germline CDR1 is SGHTA and CDR2 is FQGNSA. CDR3 amino acids: CASRLLRPGGDYGYTF. The CDR3 region has the DNA TGTGCCAGCAGACTTCTTAGGCCGGGGGGGGACTATGGCTACACCTTC. Combining the CDR3 with reference TRBV7-2 and TRBJ1-2 gives the whole variable domain GAGVSQSPSNKVTEKGKDVELRCDPISGHTALYWYRQSLGQGLEFLIYFQGNSAPDKSGLPSDRFSAERTGGSVSTLTIQRTQQEDSAVYLCASRLLRPGGDYGYTFGSGTRLTVV.

This clonotype was recorded many times. The chain combines TRBV24-1 with TRBJ1-1; 12 bases match TRBD1. The CDR3 sequence is 14 residues long. The V gene's germline CDR1 is KGHDR and CDR2 SFDVKD. The V gene end was trimmed by 7 bases and the J gene end by 1 base; junction bases not matched to a gene: 0. The CDR3 is CATRGQGANTEAFF. DNA of the CDR3: TGTGCCACCAGGGGACAGGGGGCGAACACTGAAGCTTTCTTT.

The table lists this clonotype with a few counts. The V and J genes are TRBV20-1 and TRBJ2-5; either TRBD1 or TRBD2 may supply D (5 bases each). CDR3 length: 12 amino acids. The germline V gene encodes CDR1 DFQATT and CDR2 SNEGSKA (reference sequence). The V end was cut by 4 bases, the J end by 1 base, with 7 bases between. CDR3 sequence reads: CSAKGRQETQYF. CDR3 DNA: TGCAGTGCTAAGGGACGCCAAGAGACCCAGTACTTC.

This chain uses TRBV12-3 or TRBV12-4 with TRBJ2-1; D is ambiguous. Deletions cut 4 bases from V and 2 bases from J, with 9 bases between. The CDR3 is made up of 14 amino acids. The CDR3 DNA reads TGTGCCAGCAGTTGGCGAGAACCCTACAATGAGCAGTTCTTC. Encoded protein: CASSWREPYNEQFF.

This clonotype was counted once. This sequence joins TRBV7-2 and TRBJ2-5, with D tentatively TRBD2 (6 bases). Germline V gene sequence: CDR1 SGHTA, CDR2 FQGNSA. The CDR3 totals 13 residues. Trimming stripped 9 bases from V and 0 bases from J, with 11 bases between. Written as DNA, the CDR3 is TGTGCCAGTAGAGGCGGGGACCAAGAGACCCAGTACTTC. It translates to CASRGGDQETQYF.

In this sample, this clonotype turned up many times. The chain carries TRBV15 and TRBJ2-2; D is unresolved. Germline CDR1 and CDR2: LNHNV and YYDKDF (reference sequence). With 0 bases removed from V and 2 bases from J, the gap between germline ends came to 4 bases. This CDR3 has 14 residues. The CDR3 protein is CATSREYNTGELFF. CDR3 coding DNA: TGTGCCACCAGCAGAGAATACAACACCGGGGAGCTGTTTTTT.

This clonotype showed up just a few times. The rearrangement joins TRBV6-1 to TRBJ1-1; D perhaps matches TRBD1 (6 bases). There are 15 residues in the CDR3. Germline CDR1 reads MNHNS; CDR2 reads SASEGT. Trimming removed 4 bases at V and 3 bases at J, with 15 bases between. The CDR3 loop reads CASSAKTGTHTEAFF. The DNA for the CDR3 is TGTGCCAGCAGTGCCAAAACAGGGACCCACACTGAAGCTTTCTTT.

This clonotype was recorded at least ten times. This rearrangement joins TRBV7-2 to TRBJ2-7, with 7 bases aligning to TRBD2. The germline gives CDR1 SGHTA, CDR2 FQGNSA. The CDR3 totals 14 residues. Trimming cost V 5 bases and J 2 bases; bases outside gene matches: 6. This CDR3 is CASSPRGGAYEQYF. The CDR3 DNA reads as TGTGCCAGCAGCCCCCGGGGAGGGGCCTACGAGCAGTACTTC. The full variable domain, completed using reference TRBV7-2 and TRBJ2-7, is GAGVSQSPSNKVTEKGKDVELRCDPISGHTALYWYRQSLGQGLEFLIYFQGNSAPDKSGLPSDRFSAERTGGSVSTLTIQRTQQEDSAVYLCASSPRGGAYEQYFGPGTRLTVT.

The gene calls are TRBV11-1 and TRBJ1-2; possible D gene TRBD1, 5 bases. Germline V gene data show CDR1 as SGHAT and CDR2 as FQDESV (reference sequence). This CDR3 is built from 18 residues. Trimming removed 7 bases at V and 4 bases at J, with 28 bases between. The CDR3 sequence is CASTHPDSLGSNSYGYTF. CDR3 in DNA: TGTGCCAGCACCCACCCCGACAGTCTTGGTTCCAACTCCTATGGCTACACCTTC.

This clonotype has a count of ten or more. V is TRBV19 and J is TRBJ1-2; no definite D call. V lost 5 bases, J lost 5 bases, and 9 bases lay in between. Germline V gene sequence: CDR1 LNHDA, CDR2 SQIVND (reference sequence). CDR3 length: 12 residues. CDR3 in amino acids: CASSRTEYGYTF. CDR3 DNA: TGTGCCAGTAGTCGAACAGAGTATGGCTACACCTTC.

This clonotype was counted ten times or more. J is TRBJ1-2 and V is TRBV9, with a tentative D call TRBD1 (6 bases). V lost 0 bases, J lost 4 bases, and 10 bases lay in between. Per the germline V gene, CDR1 is SGDLS and CDR2 is YYNGEE. CDR3 length: 14 amino acids. In DNA, the CDR3 is TGTGCCAGCAGCGTAGCAACAGGGACCTATGGCTACACCTTC. Amino acid sequence: CASSVATGTYGYTF.

A few counts support this clonotype. This chain joins TRBV3-1 and TRBJ2-7; 12 bases are shared with TRBD1. Trimming removed 3 bases from V and 6 bases from J; junction bases left unmatched: 3. From germline, CDR1 is LGHDT and CDR2 YNNKEL (reference sequence). The CDR3 is 14 amino acids. The CDR3 sequence is CASSHGTGGFEQYF. CDR3 in DNA: TGTGCCAGCAGCCACGGGACAGGGGGCTTCGAGCAGTACTTC.

Many counts were recorded for this clonotype. The chain couples TRBV15 to TRBJ1-2; 7 nucleotides match TRBD1. This CDR3 has 16 residues. The V gene's germline CDR1 is LNHNV and CDR2 YYDKDF (reference sequence). V lost 0 bases, J lost 4 bases, and 8 bases stayed unmatched. The CDR3 coding sequence is TGTGCCACCAGCAGAGACTCAAGGGGGCCTTCCTATGGCTACACCTTC. It translates to CATSRDSRGPSYGYTF.

This rearrangement joins TRBV15 to TRBJ1-2, with a tentative D call TRBD1 (6 bases). CDR1 is LNHNV and CDR2 is YYDKDF in the germline V gene (reference sequence). CDR3 length: 17 residues. The V end lost 0 bases, the J end lost 6 bases, and 20 bases lay between the germline ends. The CDR3 protein is CATSRDGLGAYAHGYTF. CDR3 DNA: TGTGCCACCAGCAGAGACGGTCTGGGGGCCTACGCTCATGGCTACACCTTC.

This clonotype was recorded many times. The genes are TRBV20-1 and TRBJ2-1; D unresolved. Germline CDR1 and CDR2: DFQATT and SNEGSKA (reference sequence). The CDR3 is 12 residues long. V dropped 4 bases and J dropped 9 bases, with 13 bases sitting between them. CDR3 region: CSATLGLGEQFF. The CDR3 DNA reads as TGCAGTGCTACCCTAGGTTTGGGTGAGCAGTTCTTC.

This clonotype was recorded at least ten times. V is TRBV10-3 and J is TRBJ2-1; TRBD1 matches at 10 bases. The CDR3 covers 15 residues. Germline V gene lookup returns CDR1 ENHRY and CDR2 SYGVKD. V lost 3 bases to trimming and J lost 10 bases; unmatched junction nucleotides: 9. CDR3 DNA: TGTGCCATCAGTGAACAGCGACAGGGGGCCTGGGAGCAGTTCTTC. It translates to CAISEQRQGAWEQFF.

On this clonotype: At one end the junction does not follow the germline gene, possibly because of a read error. The V call is TRBV6-1, the J call TRBJ1-5; D unresolved. The CDR3 extends over 15 amino acids. In germline, CDR1 is MNHNS, CDR2 SASEGT. CDR3 sequence: CASREAGRVNQPQHF. The CDR3 DNA reads TGTGCCAGCAGAGAAGCAGGACGGGTCAATCAGCCCCAGCATTTT.

At least ten counts were recorded for this clonotype. The chain carries TRBV29-1 and TRBJ1-3; D is unclear. V lost 2 bases and J lost 0, with 8 bases in between. Per the germline V gene, CDR1 is SQVTM and CDR2 is ANQGSEA. The CDR3 is 14 residues long. CDR3 sequence reads: CSVESQNSGNTIYF. The CDR3 DNA is TGCAGCGTTGAATCACAGAACTCTGGAAACACCATATATTTT.

As for this clonotype: An end of the junction differs from the germline gene, which may be a read error. The chain combines TRBV19 with TRBJ1-4; D gene unclear. The CDR3 extends over 16 amino acids. Germline loops: CDR1 LNHDA, CDR2 SQIVND (reference sequence). DNA of the CDR3: TGCGCCAGTAGTATCTGGGGAGCTGCAACTAATGAAAAACTGTTTTTT. This sequence encodes CASSIWGAATNEKLFF. The whole variable domain, filled in from reference TRBV19 and TRBJ1-4, reads DGGITQSPKYLFRKEGQNVTLSCEQNLNHDAMYWYRQDPGQGLRLIYYSQIVNDFQKGDIAEGYSVSREKKESFPLTVTSAQKNPTAFYLCASSIWGAATNEKLFFGSGTQLSVL.

This chain connects TRBV25-1 to TRBJ2-2; 9 nucleotides align to TRBD2. Germline-derived CDR1 and CDR2 are MGHDK and SYGVNS. The CDR3 contains 16 residues. The ends lost 6 bases at V and 6 bases at J; junction bases unmatched: 11. CDR3 amino acids: CASSFGRAGGAGELFF. CDR3 bases: TGTGCCAGCAGCTTTGGTCGAGCGGGAGGTGCCGGGGAGCTGTTTTTT.